The 24 T cell receptor beta chains in this list originate from one sample, sequenced in a study of T cell repertoires in cytomegalovirus infection. TCRdb re-derived calls from the reads in MiXCR, one entry per CDR3 protein. Found here are a few hundred thousand distinct CDR3 sequences, 34% of them singletons; the top ten hold approximately 12%. These TCRs' antigens remain unknown. The sample in question was cultured PBMCs, obtained from culture after CMV antigen stimulation. These receptors came from a human donor in good health (CMV status not recorded). Some clones in this sample may be carry-over from other donors' samples.

This chain uses TRBV29-1 with TRBJ1-3, with 10 bases identical to TRBD1. The trim removed 4 bases at V and 2 bases at J, leaving 2 bases unmatched. Per germline, CDR1 SQVTM and CDR2 ANQGSEA. CDR3 length: 14 amino acids. In DNA form, the CDR3 reads TGCAGCGTTGTTGGACAGGGGGCTGGAAACACCATATATTTT. Protein sequence: CSVVGQGAGNTIYF.

The V call is TRBV20-1, the J call TRBJ2-7, with D perhaps assigned TRBD1 or TRBD2 (5 bases each). Looked up from germline, CDR1 is DFQATT and CDR2 is SNEGSKA (reference sequence). V lost 5 bases and J 5 bases, leaving 19 bases between the germline ends. This CDR3 is built from 14 residues. The CDR3 is CSAPSRGTSHEQYF. CDR3 nucleotide sequence: TGCAGTGCTCCCTCGAGGGGTACGTCCCACGAGCAGTACTTC.

This clonotype was counted ten times or more. The CDR3 spells CASSLALAGGGKNIQYF. CDR3 nucleotide sequence: TGTGCCAGCAGCTTAGCACTAGCGGGAGGGGGCAAAAACATTCAGTACTTC. This chain links TRBV7-2 with TRBJ2-4; TRBD2 matches 13 bases. CDR1 and CDR2 from the germline V gene are SGHTA and FQGNSA. This CDR3 has 17 residues. V was pared by 0 bases and J by 3 bases, with 2 bases of the junction left unmatched.

The chain links TRBV18 to TRBJ1-1; weak D call: TRBD1 (6 bases). The CDR3 runs 12 residues. Germline CDR1 is KGHSH and CDR2 is LQKENI. V was pared by 5 bases and J by 12 bases, with 16 bases between. The DNA for the CDR3 is TGTGCCAGCTCAGAGAGGGGGGGATATCCTTTCTTT. Protein product: CASSERGGYPFF.

This chain uses TRBV20-1 with TRBJ2-3, with 10 bases matching TRBD2. In germline, CDR1 is DFQATT, CDR2 SNEGSKA (reference sequence). The J segment lost 5 bases and the V segment lost 5 bases, leaving 7 bases of the junction unmatched. This CDR3 comprises 14 residues. The CDR3 spells CSAPSSGSGDTQYF. The CDR3 DNA reads TGCAGTGCTCCATCTAGCGGGAGCGGAGATACGCAGTATTTT.

This clonotype has ten or more counts. This chain connects TRBV7-8 to TRBJ1-5; TRBD1 aligns across 8 bases. This CDR3 spans 17 amino acids. Trimming took 1 base from V and 1 from J; bases not matched to a gene: 6. Germline V gene lookup returns CDR1 SGHVS and CDR2 FQNEAQ. CDR3 residues: CASSLGRTGMSNQPQHF. The CDR3 DNA sequence: TGTGCCAGCAGCTTAGGGAGGACAGGGATGAGCAATCAGCCCCAGCATTTT.

This clonotype has a single count. This sequence joins TRBV9 and TRBJ1-2, with a weak D call TRBD1 (6 bases). This CDR3 comprises 14 residues. Germline-derived CDR1 and CDR2 are SGDLS and YYNGEE. V was shortened by 1 base and J by 5 bases, with 12 bases between the two germline ends. The CDR3 DNA reads TGTGCCAGCAGCGTACGGGGGGCTGGGTATGGCTACACCTTC. This codes for CASSVRGAGYGYTF.

The DNA of the CDR3 is TGTGCCACCAAGGACACGAGCAATCAGCCCCAGCATTTT. It translates to CATKDTSNQPQHF. The gene calls are TRBV7-2 and TRBJ1-5; TRBD1 might be the D (5 bases). This CDR3 spans 13 amino acids. The V and J ends lost 10 bases and 1 base respectively, with 11 bases between them. Germline CDR1 reads SGHTA; CDR2 reads FQGNSA.

V is TRBV5-4 and J is TRBJ2-1; 12 nucleotides align to TRBD2. The CDR3 runs 15 residues. V lost 1 base and J lost 8; bases outside the gene matches: 4. Germline V lookup: CDR1 SGHNT, CDR2 YYREEE (reference sequence). As DNA, the CDR3 is TGTGCCAGCAGCTTGAGGACTAGCGGGAAGGATGAGCAGTTCTTC. Its translation is CASSLRTSGKDEQFF. The complete variable domain, with remaining parts taken from reference TRBV5-4 and TRBJ2-1, reads ETGVTQSPTHLIKTRGQQVTLRCSSQSGHNTVSWYQQALGQGPQFIFQYYREEENGRGNFPPRFSGLQFPNYSSELNVNALELDDSALYLCASSLRTSGKDEQFFGPGTRLTVL.

This clonotype was detected a few times. V and J are TRBV7-2 and TRBJ2-3; D is unclear. The CDR3 has 16 amino acids. V was shortened by 5 bases and J by 2 bases, with 17 bases between the two germline ends. The germline V gene has CDR1 SGHTA and CDR2 FQGNSA. The chain's CDR3 is CASSLQVWQNTDTQYF. Here the CDR3 DNA reads TGTGCCAGCAGCCTACAAGTATGGCAGAACACAGATACGCAGTATTTT.

The table lists this clonotype with a few counts. The V gene is TRBV20-1, the J gene TRBJ2-1; D uncertain. Germline loops: CDR1 DFQATT, CDR2 SNEGSKA (reference sequence). V lost 3 bases, J lost 0 bases, and 9 bases lay in between. The CDR3 runs to 14 residues. CDR3 sequence (DNA): TGCAGTGCTAGTGAAAGCCTCTCCTACAATGAGCAGTTCTTC. Protein product: CSASESLSYNEQFF.

A few counts support this clonotype. The chain employs TRBV28 and TRBJ2-7; 8 bases fit TRBD1. This CDR3 spans 14 amino acids. CDR1 and CDR2 (germline): MDHEN, SYDVKM. With V trimmed by 5 bases and J by 0 bases, 3 bases remained unmatched. The CDR3 sequence: CASSRTGSSYEQYF. CDR3 nucleotide sequence: TGTGCCAGCAGTAGGACAGGGAGCTCCTACGAGCAGTACTTC.

The V call is TRBV28, the J call TRBJ2-1, with 9 bases that match TRBD2. Per the germline V gene, CDR1 is MDHEN and CDR2 is SYDVKM. V lost 7 bases to trimming and J lost 9 bases; unmatched junction nucleotides: 13. This CDR3 has 15 residues. CDR3 amino acids: CASNPGSGSSIEQFF. CDR3 coding DNA: TGTGCCAGCAACCCGGGTAGCGGGAGCTCCATTGAGCAGTTCTTC.

This clonotype was seen a handful of times. This rearrangement joins TRBV7-3 to TRBJ2-3; 8 bases align to TRBD1. The CDR3 extends over 15 amino acids. V shed 5 bases and J 0 bases; nucleotides not matched to a gene: 4. Germline V CDR1 and CDR2: SGHTA, FQGTGA. CDR3 in amino acids: CASSPTGVSTDTQYF. The CDR3 DNA is TGTGCCAGCAGCCCGACAGGGGTTAGCACAGATACGCAGTATTTT.

The table lists this clonotype with many counts. The rearrangement links TRBV12-3 or TRBV12-4 to TRBJ1-5; D gene unclear. The CDR3 extends over 14 amino acids. Trimming pared 6 bases from V and 7 bases from J, leaving 16 bases between. The CDR3, as DNA: TGTGCCAGCAGCGTATCATCGGGAGAGCAGCCCCAGCATTTT. Residues: CASSVSSGEQPQHF.

This clonotype was detected a few times. The chain employs TRBV7-2 and TRBJ1-4; the D is unclear. The V and J ends lost 5 bases and 7 bases respectively, with 11 bases between them. CDR1 and CDR2 from the germline V gene are SGHTA and FQGNSA. The length of the CDR3 is 13 residues. The chain's CDR3 is CASSLIGREKLFF. The CDR3 nucleotides are TGTGCCAGCAGCCTTATAGGGCGTGAAAAACTGTTTTTT.

The chain joins TRBV20-1 to TRBJ2-7, with D possibly called TRBD1 or TRBD2 (5 bases each). Germline-derived CDR1 and CDR2 are DFQATT and SNEGSKA (reference sequence). This CDR3 has 17 amino acids. Trimming shortened V by 2 bases and J by 0 bases, and 20 bases separated the two germline ends. In nucleotides, the CDR3 is TGCAGTGCTAGATCCGATTGGGGAGCAGGGAGCTCCTACGAGCAGTACTTC. Translated, it gives CSARSDWGAGSSYEQYF.

This clonotype has a handful of counts. The chain has TRBV27 and TRBJ2-7; D might be TRBD1 or TRBD2, each matching 5 bases. The germline V and J ends were trimmed by 5 bases and 7 bases, with 9 bases remaining between them. The CDR3 consists of 11 residues. The V gene's germline CDR1 is MNHEY and CDR2 SMNVEV (reference sequence). DNA for the CDR3: TGTGCCAGCAGTCGAGAGGGGGAGCAGTACGTC. It encodes CASSREGEQYV.

This clonotype was seen ten or more times. The chain couples TRBV19 to TRBJ1-5; D may be TRBD1 (5 bases). Germline lookup yields CDR1 LNHDA and CDR2 SQIVND (reference sequence). Trimming removed 3 bases from V and 0 bases from J, with 9 bases in between. This CDR3 spans 15 amino acids. The CDR3 reads CASSIGAHSNQPQHF. The DNA for the CDR3 is TGTGCCAGTAGTATTGGGGCACATAGCAATCAGCCCCAGCATTTT.

This clonotype was seen a few times. V and J are TRBV15 and TRBJ2-5; TRBD2 aligns across 12 bases. The germline CDR1 and CDR2 sequences are LNHNV and YYDKDF (reference sequence). This CDR3 region has 16 residues. J lost 5 bases, V lost 2 bases, and 6 bases had no gene match. CDR3 sequence (DNA): TGTGCCACCAGCAGACTAGCGGGAGGGCCCGACGAGACCCAGTACTTC. Protein product: CATSRLAGGPDETQYF.

This chain links TRBV27 with TRBJ2-6; 7 bases match TRBD1. CDR1 MNHEY and CDR2 SMNVEV come from the germline V gene (reference sequence). CDR3 length: 16 residues. After removal of 7 bases from V and 2 bases from J, the junction contained 8 bases not matched to a gene. The CDR3 DNA reads as TGTGCCAGCAACAAAGACAGGGTCCCTGGGGCCAACGTCCTGACTTTC. It specifies CASNKDRVPGANVLTF.

CDR3 residues: CASSPRPLADTQYF. CDR3 DNA: TGTGCCAGTAGTCCAAGGCCACTCGCAGATACGCAGTATTTT. The gene calls are TRBV19 and TRBJ2-3; D is unclear. Trimming removed 5 bases from V and 4 bases from J, with 13 bases in between. Germline CDR1 LNHDA, CDR2 SQIVND (reference sequence). This CDR3 is built from 14 residues.

This clonotype came up a few times. This sequence joins TRBV7-9 and TRBJ2-3, with D uncertain. The V gene lost 1 base and the J gene lost 4 bases, with 9 bases spanning the gap. This CDR3 comprises 14 residues. Germline CDR1 and CDR2: SEHNR and FQNEAQ (reference sequence). The DNA of the CDR3 is TGTGCCAGCAGCTTAGTCGCTACGGCAGATACGCAGTATTTT. It codes for CASSLVATADTQYF.

This clonotype was detected only once. The genes are TRBV20-1 and TRBJ2-7; a weak D match, TRBD2 (6 bases). Germline values: CDR1 DFQATT, CDR2 SNEGSKA (reference sequence). Trimming took 3 bases from V and 2 from J, leaving 8 bases between them. The CDR3 contains 12 residues. The CDR3 loop reads CSAREGPYEQYF. Written as DNA, the CDR3 is TGCAGTGCTAGGGAGGGGCCCTACGAGCAGTACTTC.